This entry lists 7 T cell receptor beta chains sequenced from one sample in a study of blood T cell repertoires in COVID-19. Some clones are missing from TCRdb's copy, which holds only in-frame ones; the method was immunoSEQ multiplex PCR. The table includes 15,000 to 25,000 clones, less than 85% detected once. The specimen was peripheral blood. The source of these receptors is a man older than 75 with acute or convalescent COVID-19.

This clone was observed once. The CDR3 DNA reads as TGTGCCAGCAGTAAAGAACCGGGACTAGCGGGAAGAAACTACAATGAGCAGTTCTTC. This sequence encodes CASSKEPGLAGRNYNEQFF. This chain uses TRBV6-1 with TRBJ2-1; 13 positions match TRBD2. Losses at the gene ends were 5 bases for V and 3 bases for J; bases not matched to a gene: 13. Per germline, CDR1 MNHNS and CDR2 SASEGT. The CDR3 runs to 19 residues.

The genes are TRBV29-1 and TRBJ1-2; TRBD1 might be the D (6 bases). This CDR3 is 14 amino acids long. In germline, CDR1 is SQVTM, CDR2 ANQGSEA. V was pared by 0 bases and J by 9 bases, with 17 bases between. The CDR3 bases are TGCAGCGTTGAAGATTCGACAGGCAGAACCAGCTACACCTTC. Translated: CSVEDSTGRTSYTF.

The rearrangement joins TRBV7-2 to TRBJ1-1, with D uncertain. V was pared by 5 bases and J by 2 bases, with 15 bases between. The CDR3 runs 15 residues. The germline V gene encodes CDR1 SGHTA and CDR2 FQGNSA. The CDR3: CASSLGVGENTEAFF. Here the CDR3 DNA reads TGTGCCAGCAGCCTCGGGGTGGGAGAAAACACTGAAGCTTTCTTT.

V and J are TRBV5-1 and TRBJ1-2, with D tentatively TRBD1 (5 bases). Trimming left V 0 bases short and J 7 bases short, with 10 bases between. Germline CDR1 reads SGHRS; CDR2 reads YFSETQ. The CDR3 has 13 amino acids. The CDR3 here is CASSLEGVGGYTF. Here the CDR3 DNA reads TGCGCCAGCAGCTTGGAAGGGGTTGGTGGCTACACCTTC. The complete variable domain, with remaining parts taken from reference TRBV5-1 and TRBJ1-2, reads KAGVTQTPRYLIKTRGQQVTLSCSPISGHRSVSWYQQTPGQGLQFLFEYFSETQRNKGNFPGRFSGRQFSNSRSEMNVSTLELGDSALYLCASSLEGVGGYTFGSGTRLTVV.

V and J are TRBV7-2 and TRBJ2-1, with D perhaps TRBD1 (6 bases). The CDR3 covers 16 residues. The V end lost 0 bases, the J end lost 3 bases, and 12 bases lay between the germline ends. CDR1 is SGHTA, CDR2 FQGNSA, per germline. CDR3 DNA: TGTGCCAGCAGCTTAGCCAGGGGCGGTTTCTACAATGAGCAGTTCTTC. Amino acid sequence: CASSLARGGFYNEQFF.

This rearrangement joins TRBV27 to TRBJ2-3, with 7 positions matching TRBD1. Germline V CDR1 and CDR2: MNHEY, SMNVEV (reference sequence). V was pared by 5 bases and J by 1 base, with 12 bases of the junction left unmatched. This CDR3 contains 17 residues. The CDR3 is CASSRLQGSVGTDTQYF. The CDR3 DNA reads TGTGCCAGCAGTAGACTACAGGGGAGCGTGGGCACAGATACGCAGTATTTT.

The chain combines TRBV5-4 with TRBJ1-1, with TRBD1 matching 9 bases. This CDR3 comprises 15 residues. Germline CDR1 is SGHNT and CDR2 is YYREEE (reference sequence). With V trimmed by 4 bases and J by 3 bases, 7 bases remained unmatched. CDR3: CASSAGTGPYTEAFF. DNA of the CDR3: TGTGCCAGCAGCGCCGGGACAGGGCCCTACACTGAAGCTTTCTTT.